The 24 T cell receptor beta chains given below trace back to one sample, sequenced in a study of cytomegalovirus exposure and HLA in healthy donors. Repertoires were generated with immunoSEQ multiplex PCR, while TCRdb's copy carries only in-frame clones and drops some. Of about 120,000 clones in the sample, approximately 88% are singletons; the top ten hold nearly 6.5%. Input material: PBMCs. These receptors were taken from a woman between 18 and 29 years old in good health and CMV-seropositive.

This clone was seen more than once but under ten times. The chain is built from TRBV6-1 and TRBJ2-5, with TRBD2 matching over 12 bases. The CDR3 runs to 15 residues. V lost 2 bases and J lost 2; bases outside the gene matches: 0. CDR1 MNHNS and CDR2 SASEGT come from the germline V gene. Here the CDR3 reads CASSELAGGQETQYF. The CDR3 DNA reads TGTGCCAGCAGTGAACTAGCGGGGGGGCAAGAGACCCAGTACTTC.

With regard to this clone: Likely a read error: the CDR3 ends without its conserved phenylalanine or tryptophan. No DNA is shown, since the ends of the CDR3 on it are uncertain; the CDR3 is the one TCRdb lists. This sequence joins TRBV10-2 and TRBJ1-1; the table's D call, TRBD1, was not checked against the DNA. CDR1 is WSHSY and CDR2 is SAAADI in the germline V gene. The CDR3 numbers 13 amino acids, ends counted. CDR3: CASSPPGQRIFIV.

The chain combines TRBV30 with TRBJ1-2, with TRBD1 matching over 10 bases. V trimming: 4 bases; J trimming: 1 base; junction bases outside the gene matches: 15. Germline values: CDR1 GTSNPN, CDR2 SVGIG (reference sequence). The CDR3 sequence is 18 residues long. The CDR3 DNA sequence: TGTGCCTGGATGGTTCTGACAGGGGGCGCCGAATTTAACTATGGCTACACCTTC. It is translated as CAWMVLTGGAEFNYGYTF. Based on the CDR3 plus reference TRBV30 and TRBJ1-2, the full variable domain is SQTIHQWPATLVQPVGSPLSLECTVEGTSNPNLYWYRQAAGRGLQLLFYSVGIGQISSEVPQNLSASRPQDRQFILSSKKLLLSDSGFYLCAWMVLTGGAEFNYGYTFGSGTRLTVV.

This clone has only one observation. The chain recombines TRBV6-1 with TRBJ1-2; D may be TRBD1 (5 bases). This CDR3 region has 14 residues. The germline V gene has CDR1 MNHNS and CDR2 SASEGT. V was pared by 4 bases and J by 2 bases, with 11 bases between. The CDR3 here is CASSGVWGNYGYTF. CDR3 nucleotide sequence: TGTGCCAGCAGTGGCGTGTGGGGCAACTATGGCTACACCTTC.

The chain combines TRBV9 with TRBJ2-6; 7 bases match TRBD1. The CDR3 has 15 residues. Germline V CDR1 and CDR2: SGDLS, YYNGEE. Trimming removed 7 bases from V and 0 bases from J; junction bases left unmatched: 4. The CDR3 nucleotides read TGTGCCAGCCGGGACAGCCTCTCTGGGGCCAACGTCCTGACTTTC. Protein product: CASRDSLSGANVLTF.

The genes are TRBV11-2 and TRBJ2-7, with TRBD2 matching over 12 bases. J lost 6 bases, V lost 4 bases, and 4 bases had no gene match. CDR3 size: 14 residues. Germline values: CDR1 SGHAT, CDR2 FQNNGV. The CDR3 here is CASSSSGRAPEQYF. The CDR3 coding sequence is TGTGCCAGCAGCTCTAGCGGGAGGGCCCCCGAGCAGTACTTC. The full variable domain, with the rest looked up from reference TRBV11-2 and TRBJ2-7, is EAGVAQSPRYKIIEKRQSVAFWCNPISGHATLYWYQQILGQGPKLLIQFQNNGVVDDSQLPKDRFSAERLKGVDSTLKIQPAKLEDSAVYLCASSSSGRAPEQYFGPGTRLTVT.

The chain has TRBV5-1 and TRBJ1-1; D is undetermined. V was cut by 3 bases and J by 5 bases, with 11 bases left in between. Germline loops: CDR1 SGHRS, CDR2 YFSETQ. The CDR3 has 13 amino acids. The CDR3 DNA reads TGCGCCAGCAGCTCGACGTCGGGTACTGAAGCTTTCTTT. It is translated as CASSSTSGTEAFF.

This chain links TRBV18 with TRBJ1-1, with unresolved D. Trimming shortened V by 6 bases and J by 1 base, and 9 bases separated the two germline ends. CDR3 length: 13 residues. The V gene's germline CDR1 is KGHSH and CDR2 LQKENI. The CDR3 loop reads CASSVQTNTEAFF. Written as DNA, the CDR3 is TGTGCCAGCTCGGTACAGACGAACACTGAAGCTTTCTTT.

The chain recombines TRBV5-6 with TRBJ2-4; TRBD1 agrees at 8 bases. There are 14 residues in the CDR3. Germline loops: CDR1 SGHDT, CDR2 YYEEEE. Trimming took 4 bases from V and 7 from J; bases not matched to a gene: 7. CDR3 protein: CASSGDRSVNIQYF. CDR3 sequence (DNA): TGTGCCAGCAGCGGGGACAGGTCGGTGAACATTCAGTACTTC.

This chain connects TRBV18 to TRBJ1-1, with D possibly being TRBD1 (6 bases). This CDR3 has 16 amino acids. V was clipped by 2 bases and J by 9 bases, with 22 bases between them. Germline CDR1 and CDR2: KGHSH and LQKENI. The CDR3 nucleotides read TGTGCCAGCTCACCAAAAGGGCAGGGGCACCAATTTCAAGCTTTCTTT. It codes for CASSPKGQGHQFQAFF.

Of note for this clone: The same CDR3 can be traced to other DNA sequences in this sample. V usage is TRBV5-1 and J usage is TRBJ2-5; possibly TRBD1 for D (5 bases). The CDR3 consists of 14 residues. V lost 5 bases, J lost 2 bases, and 13 bases lay in between. The germline CDR1 and CDR2 sequences are SGHRS and YFSETQ. The CDR3 protein is CASSYPGLQETQYF. CDR3 in DNA: TGCGCCAGCAGTTACCCAGGGCTTCAAGAGACCCAGTACTTC.

The chain recombines TRBV4-2 with TRBJ2-7, with 14 bases identical to TRBD2. Germline trimming cut 1 base from V and 6 bases from J; bases unmatched to any gene: 5. Germline V gene lookup returns CDR1 LGHNA and CDR2 YNFKEQ. The CDR3 covers 16 residues. In DNA, the CDR3 is TGTGCCAGCAGCCAAGTCGGGACTAGCGGGAGTTCCGAGCAGTACTTC. Protein sequence: CASSQVGTSGSSEQYF.

The chain links TRBV19 to TRBJ1-2, with 7 bases fitting TRBD1. Germline assignment: CDR1 LNHDA and CDR2 SQIVND (reference sequence). CDR3 length: 13 residues. The trim removed 3 bases at V and 7 bases at J, leaving 5 bases unmatched. In DNA form, the CDR3 reads TGTGCCAGTAGTATCGGGACAGATGTTGGCTACACCTTC. Residues: CASSIGTDVGYTF. The complete variable domain, with remaining parts taken from reference TRBV19 and TRBJ1-2, reads DGGITQSPKYLFRKEGQNVTLSCEQNLNHDAMYWYRQDPGQGLRLIYYSQIVNDFQKGDIAEGYSVSREKKESFPLTVTSAQKNPTAFYLCASSIGTDVGYTFGSGTRLTVV.

This sequence joins TRBV7-9 and TRBJ2-5; maybe TRBD1 (6 bases). Germline V gene lookup returns CDR1 SEHNR and CDR2 FQNEAQ (reference sequence). The CDR3 extends over 15 amino acids. Deletions cut 5 bases from V and 0 bases from J, with 13 bases between. The CDR3 nucleotides read TGTGCCAGCAGCACACGGACAGAGTACCAAGAGACCCAGTACTTC. It specifies CASSTRTEYQETQYF.

V gene TRBV5-1 combines with J gene TRBJ2-1, with D uncertain. V was trimmed by 0 bases and J by 8 bases, leaving 12 bases between them. The CDR3 is 14 residues long. CDR1 is SGHRS, CDR2 YFSETQ, per germline. Here the CDR3 DNA reads TGCGCCAGCAGCTTGGGGTACGTTTCGGATGAGCAGTTCTTC. The encoded protein is CASSLGYVSDEQFF.

The rearrangement links TRBV19 to TRBJ2-6, with 7 bases that match TRBD1. The CDR3 totals 17 residues. J gave up 0 bases and V 5 bases, and 7 bases lay outside the gene matches. Germline loops: CDR1 LNHDA, CDR2 SQIVND (reference sequence). CDR3 in DNA: TGTGCCAGTAGTTCTACGGGACAGTCCTCTGGGGCCAACGTCCTGACTTTC. Protein: CASSSTGQSSGANVLTF.

To note about this clone: Other nucleotide sequences from this sample produce the same CDR3. V gene TRBV9 combines with J gene TRBJ2-1; 9 nucleotides agree with TRBD2. V lost 0 bases and J lost 7; bases outside the gene matches: 5. From germline, CDR1 is SGDLS and CDR2 YYNGEE. The CDR3 length is 15 residues. CDR3 DNA: TGTGCCAGCAGCGTAGCGGCGGGAGGGTTGAATGAGCAGTTCTTC. Its translation: CASSVAAGGLNEQFF.

For the CDR3, the DNA is TGTGCCAGTAGTACGGACAGGGGGGGCTATGGCTACACCTTC. It translates to CASSTDRGGYGYTF. V gene TRBV19 combines with J gene TRBJ1-2; 10 bases are a match to TRBD1. Germline-derived CDR1 and CDR2 are LNHDA and SQIVND (reference sequence). The CDR3 loop spans 14 amino acids. The V and J ends lost 4 bases and 4 bases, in that order; junction bases with no gene match: 3.

The chain recombines TRBV27 with TRBJ1-5; the match to TRBD1 covers 9 bases. This CDR3 comprises 15 residues. The germline CDR1 and CDR2 sequences are MNHEY and SMNVEV (reference sequence). V lost 5 bases, J lost 4 bases, and 6 bases stayed unmatched. The chain's CDR3 is CASSPGTGTNQPQHF. DNA of the CDR3: TGTGCCAGCAGTCCCGGGACAGGGACAAATCAGCCCCAGCATTTT.

J is TRBJ1-2 and V is TRBV2; 7 bases map to TRBD1. After removal of 6 bases from V and 4 bases from J, the junction contained 14 bases not matched to a gene. The germline V gene has CDR1 SNHLY and CDR2 FYNNEI. This CDR3 has 16 amino acids. CDR3 protein: CASSRPRGTAFYGYTF. CDR3 bases: TGTGCCAGCAGCCGACCTCGGGGGACAGCCTTCTATGGCTACACCTTC.

This sequence joins TRBV5-1 and TRBJ2-2; no definite D call. Per germline, CDR1 SGHRS and CDR2 YFSETQ. The length of the CDR3 is 15 residues. V lost 4 bases to trimming and J lost 0 bases, with 10 bases between them. As DNA, the CDR3 is TGCGCCAGCAGCCTCCCGGGTCCGAACACCGGGGAGCTGTTTTTT. Translation gives CASSLPGPNTGELFF.

The chain employs TRBV4-1 and TRBJ1-5, with 9 bases lining up with TRBD1. V trimming: 1 base; J trimming: 1 base; junction bases outside the gene matches: 14. The CDR3 length is 20 residues. Per the germline V gene, CDR1 is MGHRA and CDR2 is YSYEKL. CDR3: CASSQGRMRQGGISNQPQHF. The CDR3 coding sequence is TGCGCCAGCAGCCAAGGTCGTATGAGACAGGGGGGGATAAGCAATCAGCCCCAGCATTTT.

J is TRBJ1-3 and V is TRBV19, with D uncertain. Per the germline V gene, CDR1 is LNHDA and CDR2 is SQIVND (reference sequence). V was clipped by 3 bases and J by 0 bases, with 12 bases between them. This CDR3 region has 16 residues. The chain's CDR3 is CASSILQASSGNTIYF. The CDR3 nucleotides read TGTGCCAGTAGTATCCTCCAGGCCAGCTCTGGAAACACCATATATTTT.

This chain uses TRBV19 with TRBJ2-5; TRBD2 agrees at 10 bases. The CDR3 sequence is 15 residues long. J lost 5 bases, V lost 4 bases, and 7 bases had no gene match. Germline-derived CDR1 and CDR2 are LNHDA and SQIVND (reference sequence). The CDR3 nucleotides read TGTGCCAGTAGTAATCCTAGCGGGGGTGTGGAGACCCAGTACTTC. Encoded protein: CASSNPSGGVETQYF. Looking up the rest from reference TRBV19 and TRBJ2-5 gives the full variable domain: DGGITQSPKYLFRKEGQNVTLSCEQNLNHDAMYWYRQDPGQGLRLIYYSQIVNDFQKGDIAEGYSVSREKKESFPLTVTSAQKNPTAFYLCASSNPSGGVETQYFGPGTRLLVL.